The 32 T cell receptor beta chains below all came from one sample that was sequenced in a study of T cell repertoires in cytomegalovirus infection. Using its own MiXCR run on the reads, TCRdb lists one record per CDR3 protein. Of fewer than 550,000 distinct CDR3 sequences listed, approximately 31% are singletons. The sample was PBMCs. The source of these receptors is a human donor in good health (CMV status not recorded). Some clones in this sample may be carry-over from other donors' samples.

V gene TRBV5-5 combines with J gene TRBJ2-5, with TRBD1 identical over 11 bases. This CDR3 has 15 amino acids. CDR1 and CDR2 (germline): SGHKS, YYEKEE (reference sequence). Trimming took 4 bases from V and 1 from J; bases not matched to a gene: 3. DNA for the CDR3: TGTGCCAGCAGCCCCGGACAGGGGGCCCAAGAGACCCAGTACTTC. Its translation: CASSPGQGAQETQYF.

This chain connects TRBV2 to TRBJ1-5; 9 bases align to TRBD1. The CDR3 runs 15 residues. J gave up 6 bases and V 6 bases, and 9 bases lay outside the gene matches. Germline V lookup: CDR1 SNHLY, CDR2 FYNNEI. The chain's CDR3 is CASRGDREWLQPQHF. CDR3 in DNA: TGTGCCAGCAGAGGGGACAGGGAATGGCTTCAGCCCCAGCATTTT.

This clonotype was observed a handful of times. The chain couples TRBV11-2 to TRBJ1-5; no firm D call. The CDR3 consists of 13 residues. Trimming took 3 bases from V and 6 from J, leaving 9 bases between them. Germline CDR1 SGHAT, CDR2 FQNNGV. For the CDR3, the DNA is TGTGCCAGCAGCTTGGACGTGGGTCAGCCCCAGCATTTT. It is translated as CASSLDVGQPQHF. Together with reference TRBV11-2 and TRBJ1-5, the CDR3 gives the full variable domain: EAGVAQSPRYKIIEKRQSVAFWCNPISGHATLYWYQQILGQGPKLLIQFQNNGVVDDSQLPKDRFSAERLKGVDSTLKIQPAKLEDSAVYLCASSLDVGQPQHFGDGTRLSIL.

This clonotype came up many times. V and J are TRBV7-2 and TRBJ2-7, with 10 bases fitting TRBD2. CDR1 is SGHTA, CDR2 FQGNSA, per germline. V shed 2 bases, J shed 4 bases, and the junction held 11 bases outside the gene matches. The CDR3 extends over 17 amino acids. CDR3 sequence reads: CASSLRLLAGTKYEQYF. The CDR3 bases are TGTGCCAGCAGCTTAAGATTACTAGCGGGGACCAAGTACGAGCAGTACTTC.

The chain uses TRBV5-1 and TRBJ1-1; no reliable D call. V lost 0 bases to trimming and J lost 6 bases, with 15 bases between them. The CDR3 is made up of 15 amino acids. Germline V gene lookup returns CDR1 SGHRS and CDR2 YFSETQ. CDR3 DNA: TGCGCCAGCAGCTTGGTTCTGGCGCTGGGCGCTGAAGCTTTCTTT. Translated, it gives CASSLVLALGAEAFF.

This clonotype was seen many times. The chain uses TRBV9 and TRBJ2-3, with 8 positions matching TRBD2. The trim removed 0 bases at V and 2 bases at J, leaving 8 bases unmatched. From germline, CDR1 is SGDLS and CDR2 YYNGEE. The CDR3 is 17 residues long. Here the CDR3 reads CASSVGDSGGLTDTQYF. The CDR3 DNA is TGTGCCAGCAGCGTAGGAGACAGCGGGGGACTCACAGATACGCAGTATTTT.

With respect to this clonotype: The junction differs from germline at one of its ends, possibly a read error. The chain combines TRBV6-5 with TRBJ2-1, with TRBD2 matching 9 bases. The length of the CDR3 is 16 residues. Germline V gives CDR1 MNHEY, CDR2 SVGAGI. The CDR3 loop reads CASSRELAGSYNAQFF. CDR3 nucleotide sequence: TGTGCCAGCAGCAGGGAACTAGCGGGTTCCTACAATGCGCAGTTCTTC.

The chain employs TRBV12-3 or TRBV12-4 and TRBJ1-2; D unclear. The CDR3 has 16 residues. V lost 2 bases and J lost 0, with 13 bases in between. CDR3 amino acids: CASSLNSAVANYGYTF. As DNA, the CDR3 is TGTGCCAGCAGTTTAAATTCGGCAGTAGCTAACTATGGCTACACCTTC.

V usage is TRBV6-2 or TRBV6-3 and J usage is TRBJ2-7; tentative D call: TRBD1 (6 bases). Trimming pared 7 bases from V and 3 bases from J, leaving 19 bases between. The germline V gene has CDR1 MNHEY and CDR2 SVGEGT. This CDR3 region has 15 residues. CDR3 residues: CASTHARQEIYEQYF. The CDR3 region has the DNA TGTGCCAGCACCCACGCCCGACAGGAGATCTACGAGCAGTACTTC.

This clonotype appeared once. The V gene is TRBV7-9, the J gene TRBJ2-7, with D unresolved. Per germline, CDR1 SEHNR and CDR2 FQNEAQ (reference sequence). The V and J ends lost 6 bases and 9 bases respectively, with 12 bases between them. The CDR3 runs to 11 residues. The CDR3 coding sequence is TGTGCCAGCAGTTTAACCCGCGGGCAGTACTTC. This codes for CASSLTRGQYF. Full variable domain (missing parts from reference TRBV7-9 and TRBJ2-7): DTGVSQNPRHKITKRGQNVTFRCDPISEHNRLYWYRQTLGQGPEFLTYFQNEAQLEKSRLLSDRFSAERPKGSFSTLEIQRTEQGDSAMYLCASSLTRGQYFGPGTRLTVT.

This clonotype has only a few counts. This chain uses TRBV30 with TRBJ1-1; TRBD1 is a possible D gene (5 bases). Trimming shortened V by 3 bases and J by 0 bases, and 14 bases separated the two germline ends. CDR1 is GTSNPN, CDR2 SVGIG, per germline (reference sequence). The CDR3 covers 15 residues. Here the CDR3 reads CAWSLRSGMNTEAFF. Written as DNA, the CDR3 is TGTGCCTGGAGCCTTAGGTCAGGGATGAACACTGAAGCTTTCTTT.

This CDR3 reads CSARGWGGHSNEQFF. The DNA of the CDR3 is TGCAGTGCTAGAGGGTGGGGCGGGCATAGCAATGAGCAGTTCTTC. The rearrangement joins TRBV20-1 to TRBJ2-1; D assignment may be TRBD1 or TRBD2 (5 bases each). V gave up 1 base and J gave up 6 bases, with 16 bases separating them. This CDR3 contains 15 residues. Germline CDR1 and CDR2: DFQATT and SNEGSKA (reference sequence).

About this clonotype itself: It may be a read error: a sequence one base away is much more abundant. The chain joins TRBV7-2 to TRBJ1-5; TRBD1 agrees at 10 bases. The CDR3 runs to 17 residues. Germline CDR1 and CDR2: SGHTA and FQGNSA. Trimming cost V 5 bases and J 9 bases; bases outside gene matches: 16. CDR3 loop: CASSPRRDRGLSPPQHF. The CDR3 DNA is TGTGCCAGCAGCCCCCGCCGGGACAGGGGCTTAAGTCCGCCCCAGCATTTT.

This clonotype was counted between two and nine times. This rearrangement joins TRBV5-4 to TRBJ2-7; 10 bases match TRBD2. The CDR3 runs to 15 residues. The germline CDR1 and CDR2 sequences are SGHNT and YYREEE (reference sequence). V gave up 1 base and J gave up 7 bases; unmatched junction bases: 8. The CDR3 DNA sequence: TGTGCCAGCAGCTTGTGGGCTAGCGGGGGTGGAGAGCAGTACTTC. Encoded protein: CASSLWASGGGEQYF.

This clonotype was counted only a few times. This chain uses TRBV7-6 with TRBJ2-5, with D possibly called TRBD1 or TRBD2 (6 bases each). The V gene's germline CDR1 is SGHVS and CDR2 FNYEAQ. CDR3 size: 15 residues. With 5 bases removed from V and 3 bases from J, the gap between germline ends came to 16 bases. CDR3 amino acids: CASSTEGGHKETQYF. The CDR3 DNA reads as TGTGCCAGCAGCACCGAGGGGGGACACAAAGAGACCCAGTACTTC.

In its sample, this clonotype was seen many times. The chain employs TRBV6-2 or TRBV6-3 and TRBJ1-1; a possible D gene is TRBD1 (5 bases). The germline CDR1 and CDR2 sequences are MNHEY and SVGEGT. V lost 0 bases, J lost 2 bases, and 7 bases lay in between. The CDR3 sequence is 14 residues long. CDR3 DNA sequence: TGTGCCAGCAGTTACTCCGGGGGAAACACTGAAGCTTTCTTT. This codes for CASSYSGGNTEAFF.

Only a few counts were recorded for this clonotype. The gene calls are TRBV4-1 and TRBJ1-6; possibly TRBD1 for D (5 bases). Germline V gene sequence: CDR1 MGHRA, CDR2 YSYEKL. The CDR3 extends over 15 amino acids. The ends were cut back, 5 bases at V and 7 bases at J, with 15 bases in the middle. The chain's CDR3 is CASSSTGERNSPLHF. In DNA form, the CDR3 reads TGCGCCAGCAGCTCCACAGGAGAGCGCAATTCACCCCTCCACTTT.

At least ten counts were recorded for this clonotype. The chain employs TRBV12-3 or TRBV12-4 and TRBJ1-2, with TRBD1 matching over 10 bases. CDR3 length: 14 amino acids. The V gene end was trimmed by 7 bases and the J gene end by 4 bases; junction bases not matched to a gene: 6. The CDR3 region has the DNA TGTGCCAGCAATCTACGGGACAGGGGCTATGGCTACACCTTC. Amino acids: CASNLRDRGYGYTF.

V is TRBV12-3 or TRBV12-4 and J is TRBJ2-1; the D gene is possibly TRBD2 (5 bases). The CDR3 totals 16 residues. V was shortened by 4 bases and J by 6 bases, with 19 bases between the two germline ends. CDR3 protein: CASSSFGRGQSNEQFF. The CDR3, as DNA: TGTGCCAGCAGTTCCTTCGGACGAGGGCAATCCAATGAGCAGTTCTTC.

This clonotype occurred a few times. The V and J genes are TRBV15 and TRBJ2-2; no firm D call. Germline CDR1 LNHNV, CDR2 YYDKDF (reference sequence). CDR3 length: 14 residues. The V end was cut by 6 bases, the J end by 3 bases, with 11 bases between. In DNA, the CDR3 is TGTGCCACCAGTAGCAGCTCGTACACCGGGGAGCTGTTTTTT. The encoded protein is CATSSSSYTGELFF.

The gene calls are TRBV19 and TRBJ1-5; the D gene is possibly TRBD1 (6 bases). Trimming removed 5 bases at V and 2 bases at J, with 10 bases between. This CDR3 is 14 amino acids long. Per germline, CDR1 LNHDA and CDR2 SQIVND (reference sequence). In DNA, the CDR3 is TGTGCCAGTAGTGCTAGGACAGGCAATCAGCCCCAGCATTTT. It translates to CASSARTGNQPQHF.

This clonotype was detected a few times. The chain employs TRBV20-1 and TRBJ1-1; D is unclear. From germline, CDR1 is DFQATT and CDR2 SNEGSKA (reference sequence). V was clipped by 4 bases and J by 10 bases, with 19 bases between them. The CDR3 length is 13 residues. The CDR3 DNA reads TGCAGTGCTAAAATAGGAGGCCTCGGTGCAGCTTTCTTT. This translates into CSAKIGGLGAAFF.

This clonotype came up many times. CDR3 loop: CASSFGTALREQYF. The CDR3 coding sequence is TGTGCCAGCAGTTTCGGGACCGCCCTCCGGGAGCAGTACTTC. The chain links TRBV6-2 or TRBV6-3 to TRBJ2-7; D may be TRBD1 or TRBD2 (5 bases each). This CDR3 has 14 amino acids. The V gene's germline CDR1 is MNHEY and CDR2 SVGEGT. V dropped 4 bases and J dropped 7 bases, with 17 bases sitting between them.

This clonotype was seen repeatedly, ten times or more. The chain uses TRBV27 and TRBJ1-6, with 7 bases matching TRBD1. Losses at the gene ends were 2 bases for V and 10 bases for J; bases not matched to a gene: 8. The CDR3 is 15 residues long. Germline V gene lookup returns CDR1 MNHEY and CDR2 SMNVEV (reference sequence). The DNA for the CDR3 is TGTGCCAGCAGTTTAAGGGGGCAGAGGGGATCACCCCTCCACTTT. Residues: CASSLRGQRGSPLHF.

This sequence joins TRBV7-4 and TRBJ2-3, with D possibly TRBD2 on 5 matching bases. The CDR3 contains 20 residues. V was pared by 1 base and J by 2 bases, with 25 bases between. CDR1 and CDR2 from the germline V gene are SGHVT and SQSDAQ. CDR3 in DNA: TGTGCCAGCAGCTTAGACGTGCTAGCTTTTGGGTCTTCGGACACAGATACGCAGTATTTT. Translated: CASSLDVLAFGSSDTDTQYF.

This clonotype was counted only a few times. The rearrangement uses TRBV11-2 and TRBJ2-3; D perhaps matches TRBD2 (7 bases). The CDR3 loop spans 16 amino acids. Trimming shortened V by 5 bases and J by 6 bases, and 21 bases separated the two germline ends. CDR1 SGHAT and CDR2 FQNNGV come from the germline V gene. CDR3 sequence (DNA): TGTGCCAGCAGCCTAGGGGGGGGCAGGGCCCCCGATACGCAGTATTTT. Amino acid sequence: CASSLGGGRAPDTQYF.

V is TRBV7-8 and J is TRBJ1-1; no clear D. This CDR3 has 14 residues. Germline CDR1 SGHVS, CDR2 FQNEAQ. V dropped 0 bases and J dropped 5 bases, with 10 bases sitting between them. The CDR3, as DNA: TGTGCCAGCAGCTTAGCGGGGAGGAAAACTGAAGCTTTCTTT. This translates into CASSLAGRKTEAFF.

This rearrangement joins TRBV7-9 to TRBJ2-1; no reliable D call. V gave up 5 bases and J gave up 8 bases, with 7 bases separating them. Germline values: CDR1 SEHNR, CDR2 FQNEAQ (reference sequence). The CDR3 is 11 amino acids. CDR3 sequence: CASSAKHEQFF. CDR3 in DNA: TGTGCCAGCAGCGCTAAGCATGAGCAGTTCTTC.

This clonotype was found a few times. The chain couples TRBV7-9 to TRBJ1-5; D remains unclear. The CDR3 consists of 14 residues. Trimming cost V 1 base and J 3 bases, with 7 bases left between them. Germline V CDR1 and CDR2: SEHNR, FQNEAQ (reference sequence). The DNA for the CDR3 is TGTGCCAGCAGCTTAGTCAGCCTCAATCAGCCCCAGCATTTT. Its translation is CASSLVSLNQPQHF.

This chain connects TRBV4-1 to TRBJ1-5, with TRBD1 as a possible D gene (6 bases). Germline V CDR1 and CDR2: MGHRA, YSYEKL. The CDR3 is made up of 15 amino acids. Deletions cut 4 bases from V and 4 bases from J, with 14 bases between. For the CDR3, the DNA is TGCGCCAGCAGCCCCTACCTCGACAGGAATCAGCCCCAGCATTTT. As protein: CASSPYLDRNQPQHF.

The genes are TRBV6-2 or TRBV6-3 and TRBJ2-7, with 12 bases identical to TRBD1. The junction had 8 bases not matched to a gene; V was cut back by 5 bases and J by 3 bases. This CDR3 has 16 residues. From germline, CDR1 is MNHEY and CDR2 SVGEGT. CDR3 region: CASSPLGQGADYEQYF. Here the CDR3 DNA reads TGTGCCAGCAGTCCTTTGGGACAGGGGGCGGACTACGAGCAGTACTTC.

In its sample, this clonotype was seen once. Just one base apart from a much larger clone, this may be a read error. This chain connects TRBV7-6 to TRBJ1-2; 8 bases are shared with TRBD1. From germline, CDR1 is SGHVS and CDR2 FNYEAQ. The CDR3 is 14 residues long. The CDR3 DNA follows: TGTGCCAGCAGCTTAGATGGGGCAGGGGGCCCTGTTTTTTTC. Translating gives CASSLDGAGGPVFF. The complete variable domain, with remaining parts taken from reference TRBV7-6 and TRBJ1-2, reads GAGVSQSPRYKVTKRGQDVALRCDPISGHVSLYWYRQALGQGPEFLTYFNYEAQQDKSGLPNDRFSAERPEGSISTLTIQRTEQRDSAMYRCASSLDGAGGPVFFGSGTRLTVV.